There are a few counts of the clone carrying this T cell receptor beta chain. This sample stems from a study of early T cells in non-severe SARS-CoV-2 infection. The germline CDR1 and CDR2 sequences are MGHDK and SYGVNS. The V end lost 3 bases, the J end lost 3 bases, and 6 bases lay between the germline ends. The CDR3 extends over 13 amino acids. TCRdb used MiXCR to reprocess the 5' RACE reads, holding one entry per CDR3 protein. The repertoire has around 80,000 distinct CDR3 sequences, roughly 13% of them found once; the top ten carry about 6.1%. The receptor's source is an adult who was a healthcare worker with PCR-confirmed SARS-CoV-2 infection or an uninfected control (not recorded which). Sequenced sample: whole blood. The chain couples TRBV25-1 to TRBJ1-5; D is undetermined. The CDR3 nucleotides read TGTGCCAGCAGTGACCGGCTCAATCAGCCCCAGCATTTT. It is translated as CASSDRLNQPQHF.